Below are 22 T cell receptor gamma chains sequenced from a single sample in a study of intestinal T cells in coeliac disease. LymphoTrack primers amplified TRG sequences from roughly 0.2 ug of biopsy DNA. TCRdb re-called the multiplex PCR reads via CATT. Of roughly 2,400 gamma-chain clones in the sample, 45% are singletons; the top ten hold less than 5.5%. Genomic DNA came from ten approximately 4.8-µm formalin-fixed paraffin-embedded scrolls per case. Material: a duodenal biopsy. These TCRs come from a human donor with celiac disease.

The rearrangement links TRGV9 to TRGJ1 or TRGJ2. After removal of 6 bases from V and 3 bases from J, the junction contained 11 bases not matched to a gene. Per germline, CDR1 GITISATS and CDR2 ISYDGTV (reference sequence). This CDR3 is built from 14 residues. CDR3 in DNA: TGTGCCTTGTGGAGATACACTTCTTATTATAAGAAACTCTTT. Its protein product is CALWRYTSYYKKLF.

The chain combines TRGV9 with TRGJ1 or TRGJ2. V lost 3 bases to trimming and J lost 3 bases; unmatched junction nucleotides: 2. There are 12 residues in the CDR3. Germline values: CDR1 GITISATS, CDR2 ISYDGTV (reference sequence). CDR3 coding DNA: TGTGCCTTGTGGGAGTTTTATTATAAGAAACTCTTT. It encodes CALWEFYYKKLF.

This clone was detected once. The junction and the germline gene differ at one end; a read error may be behind it. Additional DNA sequences in this sample encode the identical CDR3. The rearrangement uses TRGV8 and TRGJ1 or TRGJ2. Germline loops: CDR1 VENAVY, CDR2 YDSYNSRV. CDR3 size: 15 residues. The CDR3 DNA reads TGTGCCACCTGGGATAGGCCCCTCCATTATTATAAGAAACTCTTC. It codes for CATWDRPLHYYKKLF.

This clone is large (0.1 to 1%) within its sample. The V call is TRGV10, the J call TRGJ1 or TRGJ2. TRGV10 has ORF status, its function being uncertain. This CDR3 is built from 11 residues. The J segment lost 7 bases and the V segment lost 8 bases, leaving 6 bases of the junction unmatched. CDR3 coding DNA: TGTGCTGCGTGGGATGGATATAAGAAACTCTTT. It translates to CAAWDGYKKLF.

This clone was observed a few times. V usage is TRGV5P and J usage is TRGJ1 or TRGJ2. TRGV5P is deemed a pseudogene. This CDR3 region has 10 residues. CDR3 DNA: TGTGCCACCTTTTGTTATAAGAAACTCTTT. It encodes CATFCYKKLF.

The chain links TRGV9 to TRGJ1 or TRGJ2. Losses at the gene ends were 8 bases for V and 3 bases for J; bases not matched to a gene: 4. There are 11 residues in the CDR3. The germline CDR1 and CDR2 sequences are GITISATS and ISYDGTV (reference sequence). CDR3 nucleotide sequence: TGTGCCTTGTCACCTTATTATAAGAAACTCTTT. Amino acids: CALSPYYKKLF.

Here the CDR3 reads CATWDGLYSSDWIKTF. The DNA for the CDR3 is TGTGCCACCTGGGACGGTCTATATAGTAGTGATTGGATCAAGACGTTT. This rearrangement joins TRGV2 to TRGJP2. The germline gives CDR1 EGSNGY, CDR2 YDSYNSKV. With 1 base clipped from V and 0 bases from J, the junction kept 5 bases outside the gene matches. The CDR3 sequence is 16 residues long.

V usage is TRGV4 and J usage is TRGJ1 or TRGJ2. The junction had 6 bases not matched to a gene; V was cut back by 6 bases and J by 1 base. The CDR3 is 13 amino acids. CDR1 and CDR2 (germline): EGSTGY, YDSYTSSV. The CDR3 protein is CATWMVNYYKKLF. The CDR3 coding sequence is TGTGCCACCTGGATGGTAAATTATTATAAGAAACTCTTT.

This clone is large. Additional DNA sequences in this sample encode the identical CDR3. The chain carries TRGV2 and TRGJ1 or TRGJ2. J gave up 4 bases and V 0 bases, and 6 bases lay outside the gene matches. CDR3 size: 14 residues. Germline CDR1 is EGSNGY and CDR2 is YDSYNSKV. The CDR3 loop is CATWDGPKYYKKLF. CDR3 coding DNA: TGTGCCACCTGGGACGGGCCAAAGTATTATAAGAAACTCTTT.

A note on this clone: This may come from a read error, since a much larger clone is one base off. The rearrangement uses TRGV8 and TRGJ1 or TRGJ2. Germline V gene data show CDR1 as VENAVY and CDR2 as YDSYNSRV. Unmatched junction bases numbered 5, after V lost 3 bases and J lost 0 bases. This CDR3 is 14 amino acids long. The CDR3 DNA sequence: TGTGCCACCTGGGATCTGTGGAATTATTATAAGAAACTCTTT. Translated: CATWDLWNYYKKLF.

By proportion, this clone is large. V gene TRGV3 combines with J gene TRGJ1 or TRGJ2. V lost 0 bases and J lost 0; bases outside the gene matches: 8. CDR1 is VTNTFY, CDR2 YDVSTARD, per germline (reference sequence). The CDR3 has 16 residues. The CDR3 nucleotides read TGTGCCACCTGGGACAGGCCCCATTCGAATTATTATAAGAAACTCTTT. Its protein is CATWDRPHSNYYKKLF.

The chain joins TRGV2 to TRGJP2. Germline assignment: CDR1 EGSNGY and CDR2 YDSYNSKV. The length of the CDR3 is 12 residues. The junction had 3 bases not matched to a gene; V was cut back by 0 bases and J by 11 bases. In DNA form, the CDR3 reads TGTGCCACCTGGGACGGGTTGTGGATCAAGACGTTT. It is translated as CATWDGLWIKTF.

This chain uses TRGV3 with TRGJP1. V lost 6 bases to trimming and J lost 5 bases; unmatched junction nucleotides: 12. Germline V lookup: CDR1 VTNTFY, CDR2 YDVSTARD (reference sequence). CDR3 length: 15 residues. As DNA, the CDR3 is TGTGCCACCTGGCTGGCTCAACGAACTGGTTGGTTCAAGATATTT. It yields the protein CATWLAQRTGWFKIF.

Regarding this clone: A much larger clone differs from this one at a single base, so this may be a read error. This specimen includes other DNA sequences encoding the same CDR3. The chain has TRGV2 and TRGJP2. CDR1 is EGSNGY, CDR2 YDSYNSKV, per germline. The CDR3 is 16 amino acids. DNA for the CDR3: TGTGCCACCTGGGACGGGCCGAGGAGTAGTGATTGGATTAAGACGTTT. This translates into CATWDGPRSSDWIKTF.

The chain couples TRGV3 to TRGJ1 or TRGJ2. The CDR3 covers 18 residues. The germline V gene has CDR1 VTNTFY and CDR2 YDVSTARD (reference sequence). After removal of 1 base from V and 0 bases from J, the junction contained 15 bases not matched to a gene. CDR3 residues: CATWDRGYKFENYYKKLF. Written as DNA, the CDR3 is TGTGCCACCTGGGACAGAGGATACAAATTTGAGAATTATTATAAGAAACTCTTT.

About this clone itself: One junction end does not reproduce the germline sequence, and a read error may be involved. The chain joins TRGV3 to TRGJP1. In germline, CDR1 is VTNTFY, CDR2 YDVSTARD (reference sequence). CDR3 size: 17 residues. CDR3 protein: CATWDRLVLATGWLKIF. Written as DNA, the CDR3 is TGTGCCACCTGGGACAGGCTCGTTTTGGCCACTGGTTGGCTCAAGATATTT.

This chain uses TRGV4 with TRGJ1 or TRGJ2. The V segment lost 0 bases and the J segment 3 bases; nucleotides outside the gene matches: 5. The CDR3 covers 14 residues. Germline values: CDR1 EGSTGY, CDR2 YDSYTSSV. CDR3 amino acids: CATWDGRGYYKKLF. For the CDR3, the DNA is TGTGCCACCTGGGATGGGAGGGGTTATTATAAGAAACTCTTT.

V is TRGV9 and J is TRGJ1 or TRGJ2. The germline CDR1 and CDR2 sequences are GITISATS and ISYDGTV (reference sequence). The CDR3 has 13 amino acids. Trimming at V came to 0 bases and at J to 4 bases, leaving 3 bases not matched to a gene. The DNA for the CDR3 is TGTGCCTTGTGGGAGGTGCACTATTATAAGAAACTCTTT. The encoded protein is CALWEVHYYKKLF.

Here the CDR3 DNA reads TGTGCCACCTGGGACCATTATTATAAGAAACTCTTT. This encodes CATWDHYYKKLF. This sequence joins TRGV3 and TRGJ1 or TRGJ2. The V gene's germline CDR1 is VTNTFY and CDR2 YDVSTARD (reference sequence). V lost 3 bases, J lost 2 bases, and 1 base stayed unmatched. This CDR3 has 12 residues.

There are a few counts of this clone. V usage is TRGV11 and J usage is TRGJ1 or TRGJ2. TRGV11 is reported as an ORF; its role is uncertain. After removal of 0 bases from V and 3 bases from J, the junction contained 8 bases not matched to a gene. The CDR3 extends over 16 amino acids. CDR3 nucleotide sequence: TGTGCCTGCTGGATTAGGCACGGGAAGGCTTATTATAAGAAACTCTTT. Amino acids: CACWIRHGKAYYKKLF.

This clone was observed a few times. V is TRGV8 and J is TRGJ1 or TRGJ2. Germline V lookup: CDR1 VENAVY, CDR2 YDSYNSRV. This CDR3 spans 12 amino acids. V gave up 0 bases and J gave up 9 bases; unmatched junction bases: 5. CDR3 in DNA: TGTGCCACCTGGGATAGGCACAGTAAGAAACTCTTT. The encoded protein is CATWDRHSKKLF.

V is TRGV2 and J is TRGJ1 or TRGJ2. The CDR3 runs 14 residues. Trimming removed 2 bases from V and 3 bases from J; junction bases left unmatched: 7. The germline gives CDR1 EGSNGY, CDR2 YDSYNSKV. In DNA form, the CDR3 reads TGTGCCACCTGGGACGAGACTTTTTATTATAAGAAACTCTTT. The encoded protein is CATWDETFYYKKLF.